This T cell receptor beta chain was captured by sequencing in a study of blood T cell repertoires in COVID-19. Across the whole study: Sites in the United States, Italy and Spain provided acute and convalescent COVID-19 samples. From T cells, B-cell-depleted T cells, or PBMCs came the material, which was cDNA or gDNA.

V lost 3 bases to trimming and J lost 6 bases, with 9 bases between them. CDR3 length equals 14 residues. Germline V lookup: CDR1 MDHEN, CDR2 SYDVKM. Authors' analysis steps: The assay estimated nucleated cells by amplifying reference gene primers. Measured with immunoSEQ multiplex PCR; TCRdb has only the in-frame clones, and not every one. V, J and clone size reflect that table, while D and trimming were determined from the DNA. The sample records 250,000 to 350,000 clones, approximately 89% being singletons. The TCR sequence derives from a woman aged 30 to 39 who had recovered from COVID-19. J is TRBJ1-6 and V is TRBV28; D is perhaps TRBD1 (6 bases). Material: peripheral blood. The CDR3: CASSFQGFNSPLHF. The CDR3 DNA reads as TGTGCCAGCAGTTTCCAGGGGTTTAATTCACCCCTCCACTTT.